This TCR beta chain is drawn from a study of cytomegalovirus exposure and HLA in healthy donors. The PCR ran on 60 Vbeta and 13 Jbeta primers. TCRdb keeps only in-frame clones here, not all; method: immunoSEQ multiplex PCR. The sample lists about 93,000 clones, 80% occurring once. This TCR came from a young man in good health and CMV-seronegative. The specimen was PBMCs.

This CDR3 reads CASSRRLADNEQFF. Here the CDR3 DNA reads TGTGCCAGCAGTAGACGACTAGCGGACAATGAGCAGTTCTTC. This rearrangement joins TRBV6-1 to TRBJ2-1; TRBD2 matches at 9 bases. The CDR3 consists of 14 residues. The germline gives CDR1 MNHNS, CDR2 SASEGT. J lost 5 bases, V lost 5 bases, and 4 bases had no gene match.